These 12 T cell receptor beta chains were all obtained from the same sample, sequenced in a study of cytomegalovirus exposure and HLA in healthy donors. The PCR ran on 60 Vbeta and 13 Jbeta primers. Method: immunoSEQ multiplex PCR; TCRdb's copy keeps in-frame clones and lacks some. The sample includes 110,000 to 150,000 clones, over 75% of them seen just once. The sequenced material came from PBMCs. The source is a woman between 25 and 40 years old in good health and CMV-seronegative.

This rearrangement joins TRBV2 to TRBJ2-1; no definite D call. CDR1 and CDR2 (germline): SNHLY, FYNNEI. V lost 4 bases to trimming and J lost 0 bases, with 7 bases between them. The CDR3 totals 14 residues. CDR3: CASSATISYNEQFF. The CDR3 nucleotides are TGTGCCAGCAGTGCAACTATCTCCTACAATGAGCAGTTCTTC.

The rearrangement links TRBV2 to TRBJ2-1; D remains ambiguous. The CDR3 is 15 residues long. The V and J ends lost 0 bases and 4 bases respectively, with 10 bases between them. In germline, CDR1 is SNHLY, CDR2 FYNNEI. The CDR3 DNA reads as TGTGCCAGCAGTGAAGCTCCCCGCGCTTACAATGAGCAGTTCTTC. This sequence encodes CASSEAPRAYNEQFF.

The V and J genes are TRBV4-2 and TRBJ2-5; 7 bases agree with TRBD2. Trimming cost V 4 bases and J 5 bases; bases outside gene matches: 10. The CDR3 covers 15 residues. Germline lookup yields CDR1 LGHNA and CDR2 YNFKEQ. The CDR3 loop reads CASSLSRGSGETQYF. Here the CDR3 DNA reads TGTGCCAGCAGCCTATCTAGGGGTAGCGGGGAGACCCAGTACTTC.

The gene calls are TRBV9 and TRBJ1-3, with D hard to call. Per germline, CDR1 SGDLS and CDR2 YYNGEE. CDR3 length equals 18 residues. Between the trimmed V and J ends, which lost 0 bases and 4 bases, there was a span of 20 bases. CDR3 nucleotides: TGTGCCAGCAGCGTAGGGGCGAGAGTTACGACCAAGGGAAACACCATATATTTT. It translates to CASSVGARVTTKGNTIYF.

The chain has TRBV6-5 and TRBJ2-7, with a tentative D call TRBD2 (7 bases). This CDR3 is built from 14 residues. Germline V gene data show CDR1 as MNHEY and CDR2 as SVGAGI. The V gene lost 2 bases and the J gene lost 2 bases, with 10 bases spanning the gap. The CDR3 region has the DNA TGTGCCAGCAGTTACGGGGGGGCGACCTACGAGCAGTACTTC. Its protein is CASSYGGATYEQYF.

This clone has just a few counts. In DNA form, the CDR3 reads TGTGCCAGCAGCGGGGTGGCTAGCTCTGGCGAGCAGTACTTC. Protein: CASSGVASSGEQYF. This chain links TRBV7-2 with TRBJ2-7, with a weak D call TRBD2 (5 bases). V was trimmed by 5 bases and J by 6 bases, leaving 17 bases between them. CDR1 SGHTA and CDR2 FQGNSA come from the germline V gene. CDR3 length: 14 residues.

This chain links TRBV18 with TRBJ1-5, with no clear D. The V and J ends lost 3 bases and 1 base respectively, with 10 bases between them. Germline CDR1 is KGHSH and CDR2 is LQKENI. The CDR3 length is 15 residues. The CDR3 DNA reads TGTGCCAGCTCACCTGCAGGTTTGAGCAATCAGCCCCAGCATTTT. This encodes CASSPAGLSNQPQHF.

The genes are TRBV6-6 and TRBJ1-1, with D possibly matching TRBD1 (6 bases). V was cut by 6 bases and J by 1 base, with 15 bases left in between. CDR3 length equals 15 residues. The germline CDR1 and CDR2 sequences are MNHNY and SVGAGI (reference sequence). The CDR3 region is CASRPQGRKNTEAFF. In DNA, the CDR3 is TGTGCCAGCAGACCACAGGGACGGAAGAACACTGAAGCTTTCTTT.

CDR3 sequence reads: CASRAGGQEGTEAFF. CDR3 coding DNA: TGCGCCAGCAGGGCAGGGGGGCAGGAAGGGACTGAAGCTTTCTTT. The chain joins TRBV5-1 to TRBJ1-1, with 7 bases matching TRBD1. Per germline, CDR1 SGHRS and CDR2 YFSETQ. V shed 5 bases and J 5 bases; nucleotides not matched to a gene: 12. This CDR3 is built from 15 residues.

This chain joins TRBV19 and TRBJ1-2; 9 bases fit TRBD1. This CDR3 spans 13 amino acids. The V gene end was trimmed by 7 bases and the J gene end by 5 bases; junction bases not matched to a gene: 5. CDR1 is LNHDA and CDR2 is SQIVND in the germline V gene (reference sequence). For the CDR3, the DNA is TGTGCCAGTACCCCCGGACAGGGGTATGGCTACACCTTC. Amino acid sequence: CASTPGQGYGYTF. Drawing the rest from reference TRBV19 and TRBJ1-2, the complete variable domain is DGGITQSPKYLFRKEGQNVTLSCEQNLNHDAMYWYRQDPGQGLRLIYYSQIVNDFQKGDIAEGYSVSREKKESFPLTVTSAQKNPTAFYLCASTPGQGYGYTFGSGTRLTVV.

The chain carries TRBV5-6 and TRBJ1-5, with 9 positions matching TRBD1. CDR3 length equals 16 residues. The J segment lost 4 bases and the V segment lost 3 bases, leaving 8 bases of the junction unmatched. The germline gives CDR1 SGHDT, CDR2 YYEEEE. The CDR3 DNA follows: TGTGCCAGCAGCTCACTTATGGGACAGGGAAATCAGCCCCAGCATTTT. Its translation: CASSSLMGQGNQPQHF. Drawing the rest from reference TRBV5-6 and TRBJ1-5, the complete variable domain is DAGVTQSPTHLIKTRGQQVTLRCSPKSGHDTVSWYQQALGQGPQFIFQYYEEEERQRGNFPDRFSGHQFPNYSSELNVNALLLGDSALYLCASSSLMGQGNQPQHFGDGTRLSIL.

This clone was counted between two and nine times. V usage is TRBV2 and J usage is TRBJ1-2; 8 bases are a match to TRBD1. The V gene end was trimmed by 7 bases and the J gene end by 8 bases; junction bases not matched to a gene: 18. The CDR3 runs to 16 residues. CDR1 is SNHLY and CDR2 is FYNNEI in the germline V gene. The CDR3 region is CASTTPAAGGASGYTF. The CDR3 DNA sequence: TGTGCCAGCACCACCCCCGCGGCAGGGGGCGCCTCAGGCTACACCTTC.